What follows are 25 T cell receptor beta chains derived from one specimen sequenced in a study of T cell changes during pregnancy in multiple sclerosis. Assay: immunoSEQ multiplex PCR; the TCRdb copy retains only in-frame clones and omits some. The sample lists 100,000 or so clones, 90% to 95% seen once, with about 1.6% in the top ten. The sample in question was peripheral blood, obtained after pregnancy. Receptor source: a female donor in good health, enrolled as a control in a pregnancy study.

This chain connects TRBV4-1 to TRBJ2-1; 7 nucleotides match TRBD1. Germline values: CDR1 MGHRA, CDR2 YSYEKL. The CDR3 contains 16 residues. The ends lost 0 bases at V and 1 base at J; junction bases unmatched: 3. The CDR3 sequence is CASSQDDRASYNEQFF. In DNA, the CDR3 is TGCGCCAGCAGCCAAGACGACAGGGCATCCTACAATGAGCAGTTCTTC.

The rearrangement joins TRBV27 to TRBJ2-7; 8 bases align to TRBD2. Germline assignment: CDR1 MNHEY and CDR2 SMNVEV (reference sequence). The CDR3 runs 16 residues. V dropped 5 bases and J dropped 3; count of bases not matched to a gene: 12. CDR3 nucleotides: TGTGCCAGCAGTCCTTCGCGGGGGGAGGCAAACTACGAGCAGTACTTC. It yields the protein CASSPSRGEANYEQYF.

The chain uses TRBV7-2 and TRBJ2-7; D is perhaps TRBD2 (6 bases). V lost 5 bases and J 5 bases, leaving 22 bases between the germline ends. Germline V gives CDR1 SGHTA, CDR2 FQGNSA. The CDR3 length is 16 residues. The CDR3 DNA sequence: TGTGCCAGCAGCCCAGAGGTTGGGGGGAGTCGGGACGAGCAGTACTTC. As protein: CASSPEVGGSRDEQYF.

V and J are TRBV10-3 and TRBJ2-4, with 10 nucleotides matching TRBD1. Trimming took 4 bases from V and 8 from J; bases not matched to a gene: 5. Germline assignment: CDR1 ENHRY and CDR2 SYGVKD. The CDR3 length is 14 residues. CDR3 sequence reads: CAISVSDRGDIQYF. CDR3 DNA sequence: TGTGCCATCAGTGTCTCGGACAGGGGGGACATTCAGTACTTC.

This sequence joins TRBV2 and TRBJ1-3; 8 positions agree with TRBD1. Germline V lookup: CDR1 SNHLY, CDR2 FYNNEI. This CDR3 has 15 residues. Trimming took 2 bases from V and 0 from J; bases not matched to a gene: 0. CDR3 region: CASSETGGSGNTIYF. The CDR3 region has the DNA TGTGCCAGCAGTGAAACAGGGGGCTCTGGAAACACCATATATTTT. Together with reference TRBV2 and TRBJ1-3, the CDR3 gives the full variable domain: EPEVTQTPSHQVTQMGQEVILRCVPISNHLYFYWYRQILGQKVEFLVSFYNNEISEKSEIFDDQFSVERPDGSNFTLKIRSTKLEDSAMYFCASSETGGSGNTIYFGEGSWLTVV.

The chain uses TRBV4-1 and TRBJ2-3; D might be TRBD2 (5 bases). Germline V CDR1 and CDR2: MGHRA, YSYEKL. V lost 0 bases and J 4 bases, leaving 14 bases between the germline ends. CDR3 length: 16 amino acids. This CDR3 is CASSQEEGTTADTQYF. The DNA of the CDR3 is TGCGCCAGCAGCCAAGAAGAGGGAACAACGGCAGATACGCAGTATTTT.

The chain has TRBV5-1 and TRBJ2-5; 14 bases fit TRBD2. The CDR3 runs to 15 residues. The germline gives CDR1 SGHRS, CDR2 YFSETQ. V dropped 5 bases and J dropped 3; count of bases not matched to a gene: 3. CDR3 in amino acids: CASSSGLAGEETQYF. The CDR3 nucleotides are TGCGCCAGCAGTTCGGGACTAGCGGGAGAAGAGACCCAGTACTTC.

The genes are TRBV27 and TRBJ1-5, with 8 bases lining up with TRBD1. CDR1 and CDR2 (germline): MNHEY, SMNVEV (reference sequence). The CDR3 covers 14 residues. Trimming took 5 bases from V and 3 from J; bases not matched to a gene: 3. The CDR3 DNA sequence: TGTGCCAGCAGTCCAGGGGGCCACAATCAGCCCCAGCATTTT. It specifies CASSPGGHNQPQHF.

This clone was observed a handful of times. The V call is TRBV30, the J call TRBJ1-1; 10 nucleotides match TRBD1. With 5 bases clipped from V and 4 bases from J, the junction kept 10 bases outside the gene matches. Looked up from germline, CDR1 is GTSNPN and CDR2 is SVGIG (reference sequence). The CDR3 extends over 15 amino acids. CDR3 nucleotide sequence: TGTGCCTGGCGGCGGGACAGGGGTTCTGTCACTGAAGCTTTCTTT. Its translation is CAWRRDRGSVTEAFF.

CDR3 nucleotide sequence: TGTGCCAGCAGCCAAACCATGCGGGAGGACTACGAGCAGTACTTC. Encoded protein: CASSQTMREDYEQYF. This chain connects TRBV4-2 to TRBJ2-7; 8 bases are a match to TRBD2. This CDR3 has 15 residues. J lost 3 bases, V lost 2 bases, and 6 bases had no gene match. Per germline, CDR1 LGHNA and CDR2 YNFKEQ.

The chain uses TRBV5-1 and TRBJ2-1; 10 bases match TRBD2. The CDR3 is 15 amino acids. Unmatched junction bases numbered 7, after V lost 4 bases and J lost 6 bases. Germline V CDR1 and CDR2: SGHRS, YFSETQ. CDR3 DNA: TGCGCCAGCAGCCCTCCTAGCGGGAGAGGCAATGAGCAGTTCTTC. Its protein product is CASSPPSGRGNEQFF. Drawing the rest from reference TRBV5-1 and TRBJ2-1, the complete variable domain is KAGVTQTPRYLIKTRGQQVTLSCSPISGHRSVSWYQQTPGQGLQFLFEYFSETQRNKGNFPGRFSGRQFSNSRSEMNVSTLELGDSALYLCASSPPSGRGNEQFFGPGTRLTVL.

This clone showed up many times. The V gene is TRBV30, the J gene TRBJ2-2, with a tentative D call TRBD1 (6 bases). The germline gives CDR1 GTSNPN, CDR2 SVGIG (reference sequence). The length of the CDR3 is 13 residues. V was pared by 1 base and J by 8 bases, with 11 bases between. CDR3 region: CAWSAQQGGELFF. For the CDR3, the DNA is TGTGCCTGGAGTGCTCAACAGGGTGGGGAGCTGTTTTTT.

This chain joins TRBV7-8 and TRBJ2-7, with 9 bases lining up with TRBD1. The CDR3 covers 14 residues. Trimming took 5 bases from V and 5 from J; bases not matched to a gene: 7. Germline V gene sequence: CDR1 SGHVS, CDR2 FQNEAQ. The CDR3 spells CASSPRDRVHEQYF. CDR3 in DNA: TGTGCCAGCAGCCCCCGGGACAGGGTCCACGAGCAGTACTTC. The whole variable domain, remainder taken from reference TRBV7-8 and TRBJ2-7, is GAGVSQSPRYKVAKRGQDVALRCDPISGHVSLFWYQQALGQGPEFLTYFQNEAQLDKSGLPSDRFFAERPEGSVSTLKIQRTQQEDSAVYLCASSPRDRVHEQYFGPGTRLTVT.

The chain is built from TRBV7-9 and TRBJ2-2; 7 nucleotides agree with TRBD2. V lost 2 bases to trimming and J lost 4 bases; unmatched junction nucleotides: 13. In germline, CDR1 is SEHNR, CDR2 FQNEAQ (reference sequence). There are 18 residues in the CDR3. Written as DNA, the CDR3 is TGTGCCAGCAGCTTAACCCGGGGATCTAGCGGAAGCACCGGGGAGCTGTTTTTT. This translates into CASSLTRGSSGSTGELFF.

V gene TRBV2 combines with J gene TRBJ2-7; TRBD2 matches at 9 bases. The germline CDR1 and CDR2 sequences are SNHLY and FYNNEI. The CDR3 sequence is 15 residues long. V was clipped by 6 bases and J by 5 bases; unmatched bases: 11. In DNA, the CDR3 is TGTGCCAGCAGGGTTCCTAGCGGGAAGGCTAACGAGCAGTACTTC. It encodes CASRVPSGKANEQYF. Supplemented by reference TRBV2 and TRBJ2-7, the full variable domain reads EPEVTQTPSHQVTQMGQEVILRCVPISNHLYFYWYRQILGQKVEFLVSFYNNEISEKSEIFDDQFSVERPDGSNFTLKIRSTKLEDSAMYFCASRVPSGKANEQYFGPGTRLTVT.

The rearrangement links TRBV19 to TRBJ1-3; 8 nucleotides line up with TRBD1. J lost 4 bases, V lost 6 bases, and 14 bases had no gene match. The V gene's germline CDR1 is LNHDA and CDR2 SQIVND (reference sequence). This CDR3 region has 17 residues. The CDR3 DNA reads TGTGCCAGTAGGGAAGACAGGGGCCCGGTCACCGGAAACACCATATATTTT. Protein sequence: CASREDRGPVTGNTIYF.

The genes are TRBV28 and TRBJ2-7; TRBD2 matches at 14 bases. The CDR3 spans 20 residues. Trimming removed 4 bases from V and 3 bases from J; junction bases left unmatched: 17. Germline assignment: CDR1 MDHEN and CDR2 SYDVKM. This CDR3 reads CASSYHSTGTSGSKGYEQYF. The CDR3 coding sequence is TGTGCCAGCAGTTACCACTCCACTGGGACTAGCGGGAGTAAGGGCTACGAGCAGTACTTC. The full variable domain, rest sourced from reference TRBV28 and TRBJ2-7, is DVKVTQSSRYLVKRTGEKVFLECVQDMDHENMFWYRQDPGLGLRLIYFSYDVKMKEKGDIPEGYSVSREKKERFSLILESASTNQTSMYLCASSYHSTGTSGSKGYEQYFGPGTRLTVT.

V is TRBV27 and J is TRBJ1-2; no clear D. This CDR3 is 13 amino acids long. The V end lost 0 bases, the J end lost 5 bases, and 7 bases lay between the germline ends. Germline CDR1 is MNHEY and CDR2 is SMNVEV (reference sequence). CDR3 sequence (DNA): TGTGCCAGCAGTTTATCGGCGGGTTATGGCTACACCTTC. Its translation is CASSLSAGYGYTF.

The CDR3 loop reads CASSLGDRTEAFF. For the CDR3, the DNA is TGTGCCAGCAGCTTGGGAGACAGGACTGAAGCTTTCTTT. The rearrangement links TRBV5-5 to TRBJ1-1, with TRBD1 as a possible D gene (6 bases). V dropped 0 bases and J dropped 5 bases, with 8 bases sitting between them. The germline CDR1 and CDR2 sequences are SGHKS and YYEKEE (reference sequence). CDR3 length: 13 residues.

V usage is TRBV4-1 and J usage is TRBJ1-3; D is possibly TRBD1 (6 bases). V gave up 0 bases and J gave up 4 bases, with 10 bases separating them. CDR1 and CDR2 from the germline V gene are MGHRA and YSYEKL. The CDR3 contains 15 residues. The CDR3 here is CASSQETGLGNTIYF. The CDR3 bases are TGCGCCAGCAGCCAAGAAACAGGGTTGGGAAACACCATATATTTT.

The rearrangement joins TRBV7-6 to TRBJ1-4; maybe TRBD1 (5 bases). The CDR3 is 16 residues long. Trimming pared 0 bases from V and 0 bases from J, leaving 8 bases between. Germline V gives CDR1 SGHVS, CDR2 FNYEAQ. The CDR3 DNA is TGTGCCAGCAGCTTAGCCGGGACTCCAACTAATGAAAAACTGTTTTTT. Amino acids: CASSLAGTPTNEKLFF. The full variable domain, with the rest looked up from reference TRBV7-6 and TRBJ1-4, is GAGVSQSPRYKVTKRGQDVALRCDPISGHVSLYWYRQALGQGPEFLTYFNYEAQQDKSGLPNDRFSAERPEGSISTLTIQRTEQRDSAMYRCASSLAGTPTNEKLFFGSGTQLSVL.

This rearrangement joins TRBV11-1 to TRBJ2-4; TRBD1 aligns across 9 bases. The length of the CDR3 is 17 residues. CDR1 and CDR2 from the germline V gene are SGHAT and FQDESV (reference sequence). The ends lost 5 bases at V and 7 bases at J; junction bases unmatched: 15. The CDR3 coding sequence is TGTGCCAGCAGCCCTCTTTGGGGACAGGGTAGGAATAACATTCAGTACTTC. Protein product: CASSPLWGQGRNNIQYF.

The chain uses TRBV27 and TRBJ1-1, with D maybe TRBD1 (6 bases). Germline-derived CDR1 and CDR2 are MNHEY and SMNVEV (reference sequence). V was cut by 4 bases and J by 1 base, with 7 bases left in between. The CDR3 spans 13 residues. DNA for the CDR3: TGTGCCAGCAGTTACAGGGCGAACACTGAAGCTTTCTTT. Translation: CASSYRANTEAFF.

This chain connects TRBV5-1 to TRBJ2-3, with D possibly being TRBD2 (6 bases). The CDR3 loop spans 14 amino acids. Germline values: CDR1 SGHRS, CDR2 YFSETQ. Trimming cost V 5 bases and J 4 bases, with 14 bases left between them. In DNA form, the CDR3 reads TGCGCCAGCAGTGCCGGAGGGTATCCAGATACGCAGTATTTT. Its protein product is CASSAGGYPDTQYF.

This clone was seen just once. The chain joins TRBV28 to TRBJ2-7; perhaps TRBD1 as D (6 bases). V was cut by 3 bases and J by 0 bases, with 15 bases left in between. Germline V CDR1 and CDR2: MDHEN, SYDVKM. The CDR3 has 16 residues. CDR3 sequence reads: CASSFKGDSPSYEQYF. CDR3 DNA: TGTGCCAGCAGTTTCAAGGGGGATTCCCCCTCCTACGAGCAGTACTTC.